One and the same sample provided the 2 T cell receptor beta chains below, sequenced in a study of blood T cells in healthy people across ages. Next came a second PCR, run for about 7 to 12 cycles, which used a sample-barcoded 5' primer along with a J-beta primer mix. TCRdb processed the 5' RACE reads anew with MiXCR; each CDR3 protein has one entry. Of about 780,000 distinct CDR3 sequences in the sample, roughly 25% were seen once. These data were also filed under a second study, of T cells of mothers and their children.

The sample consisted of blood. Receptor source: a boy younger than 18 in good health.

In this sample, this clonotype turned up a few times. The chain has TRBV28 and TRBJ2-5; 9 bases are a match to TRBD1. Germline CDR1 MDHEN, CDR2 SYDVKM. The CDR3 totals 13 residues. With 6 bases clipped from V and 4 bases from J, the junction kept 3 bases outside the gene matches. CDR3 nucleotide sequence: TGTGCCAGCAGAACGACAGGGGGAGAGACCCAGTACTTC. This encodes CASRTTGGETQYF.

CDR3 DNA: TGCAGTCCGACAGGGGGCTTAGGCACAGATACGCAGTATTTT. Protein sequence: CSPTGGLGTDTQYF. V usage is TRBV20-1 and J usage is TRBJ2-3; 10 bases are shared with TRBD1. This CDR3 comprises 14 residues. Trimming took 8 bases from V and 1 from J; bases not matched to a gene: 6. The germline V gene encodes CDR1 DFQATT and CDR2 SNEGSKA (reference sequence).